Listed here are 18 T cell receptor beta chains from one sample, sequenced in a study of cytomegalovirus exposure and HLA in healthy donors. Generated by immunoSEQ multiplex PCR, the TCRdb table keeps only in-frame clones and is missing some. Of about 110,000 clones listed, 90% to 97% are singletons. Sequencing input: PBMCs. These receptors were collected from a woman aged 18-29 years in good health and CMV-seronegative.

This clone was observed once. The chain combines TRBV23-1 with TRBJ2-3; TRBD2 aligns across 12 bases. TRBV23-1 is an open reading frame whose function is uncertain. The CDR3 spans 17 residues. V lost 4 bases, J lost 5 bases, and 10 bases stayed unmatched. The CDR3 loop reads CASSLKTSGGPVDTQYF. CDR3 bases: TGCGCCAGCAGTCTCAAAACTAGCGGGGGGCCGGTAGATACGCAGTATTTT.

This rearrangement joins TRBV5-1 to TRBJ2-3, with 13 positions matching TRBD2. The trim removed 1 base at V and 3 bases at J, leaving 5 bases unmatched. The CDR3 is 17 amino acids. CDR1 and CDR2 (germline): SGHRS, YFSETQ. CDR3 region: CASSLYTSGGATDTQYF. As DNA, the CDR3 is TGCGCCAGCAGCTTGTATACTAGCGGGGGGGCAACAGATACGCAGTATTTT.

The rearrangement uses TRBV2 and TRBJ1-3; no reliable D call. The CDR3 contains 15 residues. Deletions cut 1 base from V and 4 bases from J, with 11 bases between. Germline V lookup: CDR1 SNHLY, CDR2 FYNNEI. This chain's CDR3 is CASSEVRGLGNTIYF. CDR3 nucleotides: TGTGCCAGCAGTGAAGTTCGAGGGTTAGGAAACACCATATATTTT.

The rearrangement links TRBV25-1 to TRBJ1-5; D perhaps matches TRBD1 (6 bases). Trimming shortened V by 5 bases and J by 8 bases, and 19 bases separated the two germline ends. Germline V gene data show CDR1 as MGHDK and CDR2 as SYGVNS. CDR3 length: 15 amino acids. CDR3 DNA: TGTGCCAGCAGTCGGGGAAGCAGGGGCTTTGAGCCCCAGCATTTT. Translated, it gives CASSRGSRGFEPQHF.

V gene TRBV6-5 combines with J gene TRBJ1-4; perhaps TRBD1 as D (5 bases). The CDR3 spans 15 residues. Germline loops: CDR1 MNHEY, CDR2 SVGAGI. Trimming removed 5 bases from V and 0 bases from J, with 10 bases in between. The DNA of the CDR3 is TGTGCCAGCAGTCGCAGGGTTCCAACTAATGAAAAACTGTTTTTT. Translating gives CASSRRVPTNEKLFF.

This chain joins TRBV2 and TRBJ2-1; 10 nucleotides match TRBD1. Germline loops: CDR1 SNHLY, CDR2 FYNNEI. Trimming removed 7 bases from V and 6 bases from J; junction bases left unmatched: 15. This CDR3 region has 17 residues. The CDR3: CASTGRHPGTGANEQFF. The CDR3 coding sequence is TGTGCCAGCACAGGGCGTCACCCCGGGACAGGGGCCAATGAGCAGTTCTTC.

This clone was found once. An end of the junction differs from the germline gene, which may be a read error. J is TRBJ1-2 and V is TRBV5-1; 8 positions match TRBD1. This CDR3 spans 15 amino acids. Per the germline V gene, CDR1 is SGHRS and CDR2 is YFSETQ. CDR3 bases: TGTGCCAGCAGCCCAAAGAACGGACAGGGATATGGCTACACCTTC. This translates into CASSPKNGQGYGYTF.

The V call is TRBV4-1, the J call TRBJ2-5; TRBD1 matches 10 bases. Germline values: CDR1 MGHRA, CDR2 YSYEKL. After removal of 0 bases from V and 4 bases from J, the junction contained 2 bases not matched to a gene. This CDR3 region has 15 residues. The CDR3 sequence: CASSQEGTGVETQYF. The CDR3 DNA sequence: TGCGCCAGCAGCCAAGAGGGGACAGGGGTAGAGACCCAGTACTTC.

Written as DNA, the CDR3 is TGTGCCAGCAGCCCAGGGGGGTTTCGAGAGACCCAGTACTTC. Translated: CASSPGGFRETQYF. The genes are TRBV5-4 and TRBJ2-5, with D possibly being TRBD1 (7 bases). V lost 4 bases to trimming and J lost 4 bases, with 14 bases between them. The CDR3 extends over 14 amino acids. The V gene's germline CDR1 is SGHNT and CDR2 YYREEE (reference sequence).

The chain has TRBV4-2 and TRBJ1-1; TRBD1 matches 7 bases. CDR1 is LGHNA and CDR2 is YNFKEQ in the germline V gene. CDR3 length equals 16 residues. V was pared by 0 bases and J by 5 bases, with 9 bases of the junction left unmatched. CDR3 loop: CASSQDRSGRGTEAFF. CDR3 in DNA: TGTGCCAGCAGCCAAGATCGCTCCGGCAGGGGGACTGAAGCTTTCTTT.

DNA of the CDR3: TGTGCCAGCAGTTCAGAGACAGGGCTAGGCTATGGCTACACCTTC. This sequence encodes CASSSETGLGYGYTF. The chain couples TRBV6-8 to TRBJ1-2, with 7 positions matching TRBD1. CDR3 length equals 15 residues. With V trimmed by 4 bases and J by 4 bases, 9 bases remained unmatched. CDR1 is MNHGY and CDR2 is SAAAGT in the germline V gene.

The chain employs TRBV28 and TRBJ1-3; unclear D gene. This CDR3 has 17 amino acids. Trimming left V 5 bases short and J 0 bases short, with 17 bases between. Germline-derived CDR1 and CDR2 are MDHEN and SYDVKM. The CDR3 spells CASSPPGVQSSGNTIYF. In DNA form, the CDR3 reads TGTGCCAGCAGTCCCCCGGGTGTCCAGAGCTCTGGAAACACCATATATTTT.

The CDR3 spells CASSSGRYYEQYF. The CDR3 DNA reads as TGTGCCAGCAGCTCCGGGAGGTACTACGAGCAGTACTTC. The V and J genes are TRBV7-9 and TRBJ2-7, with 7 bases lining up with TRBD2. Germline assignment: CDR1 SEHNR and CDR2 FQNEAQ (reference sequence). V dropped 4 bases and J dropped 3; count of bases not matched to a gene: 3. This CDR3 spans 13 amino acids.

This clone was counted once. The chain is built from TRBV29-1 and TRBJ1-2; no reliable D call. This CDR3 comprises 13 residues. Germline-derived CDR1 and CDR2 are SQVTM and ANQGSEA. Trimming stripped 1 base from V and 10 bases from J, with 16 bases between. CDR3 loop: CSVEVLPGVDYTF. The CDR3 DNA follows: TGCAGCGTTGAAGTCCTACCCGGGGTCGACTACACCTTC.

This chain links TRBV27 with TRBJ2-5, with D possibly TRBD2 on 7 matching bases. Between the trimmed V and J ends, which lost 6 bases and 5 bases, there was a span of 16 bases. CDR3 length: 14 amino acids. The germline CDR1 and CDR2 sequences are MNHEY and SMNVEV (reference sequence). This CDR3 is CASRGAGTRETQYF. DNA of the CDR3: TGTGCCAGCAGGGGAGCGGGGACACGGGAGACCCAGTACTTC.

V and J are TRBV9 and TRBJ2-3; TRBD1 matches at 10 bases. This CDR3 has 12 amino acids. Unmatched junction bases numbered 1, after V lost 8 bases and J lost 4 bases. Germline CDR1 SGDLS, CDR2 YYNGEE. The CDR3 sequence: CASGQGADTQYF. For the CDR3, the DNA is TGTGCCAGTGGACAGGGGGCAGATACGCAGTATTTT.

This chain joins TRBV6-1 and TRBJ2-3; TRBD2 agrees at 12 bases. Germline lookup yields CDR1 MNHNS and CDR2 SASEGT. The V gene end was trimmed by 2 bases and the J gene end by 2 bases; junction bases not matched to a gene: 8. The CDR3 is 18 amino acids. The CDR3 is CASSESLTSGGYTDTQYF. Here the CDR3 DNA reads TGTGCCAGCAGTGAATCTTTAACTAGCGGGGGGTACACAGATACGCAGTATTTT.

The V gene is TRBV2, the J gene TRBJ2-1; D is uncertain. V lost 8 bases, J lost 5 bases, and 13 bases lay in between. CDR1 is SNHLY, CDR2 FYNNEI, per germline. The CDR3 totals 13 residues. CDR3 protein: CASEHERNNEQFF. The CDR3 region has the DNA TGTGCCAGCGAGCATGAACGAAACAATGAGCAGTTCTTC. The full variable domain, its missing parts supplied by reference TRBV2 and TRBJ2-1, is EPEVTQTPSHQVTQMGQEVILRCVPISNHLYFYWYRQILGQKVEFLVSFYNNEISEKSEIFDDQFSVERPDGSNFTLKIRSTKLEDSAMYFCASEHERNNEQFFGPGTRLTVL.